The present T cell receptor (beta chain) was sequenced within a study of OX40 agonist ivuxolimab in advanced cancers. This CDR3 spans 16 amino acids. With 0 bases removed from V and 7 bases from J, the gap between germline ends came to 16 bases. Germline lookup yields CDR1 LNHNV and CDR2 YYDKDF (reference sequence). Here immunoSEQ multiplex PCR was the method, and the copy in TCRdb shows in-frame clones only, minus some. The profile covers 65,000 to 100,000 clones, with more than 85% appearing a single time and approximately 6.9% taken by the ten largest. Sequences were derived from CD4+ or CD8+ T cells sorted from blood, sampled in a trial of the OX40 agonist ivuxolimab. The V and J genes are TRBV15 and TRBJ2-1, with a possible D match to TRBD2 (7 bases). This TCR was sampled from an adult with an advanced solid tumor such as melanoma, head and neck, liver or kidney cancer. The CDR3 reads CATSRDRQGRVNEQFF. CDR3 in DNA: TGTGCCACCAGCAGAGATCGGCAGGGGAGGGTGAATGAGCAGTTCTTC.